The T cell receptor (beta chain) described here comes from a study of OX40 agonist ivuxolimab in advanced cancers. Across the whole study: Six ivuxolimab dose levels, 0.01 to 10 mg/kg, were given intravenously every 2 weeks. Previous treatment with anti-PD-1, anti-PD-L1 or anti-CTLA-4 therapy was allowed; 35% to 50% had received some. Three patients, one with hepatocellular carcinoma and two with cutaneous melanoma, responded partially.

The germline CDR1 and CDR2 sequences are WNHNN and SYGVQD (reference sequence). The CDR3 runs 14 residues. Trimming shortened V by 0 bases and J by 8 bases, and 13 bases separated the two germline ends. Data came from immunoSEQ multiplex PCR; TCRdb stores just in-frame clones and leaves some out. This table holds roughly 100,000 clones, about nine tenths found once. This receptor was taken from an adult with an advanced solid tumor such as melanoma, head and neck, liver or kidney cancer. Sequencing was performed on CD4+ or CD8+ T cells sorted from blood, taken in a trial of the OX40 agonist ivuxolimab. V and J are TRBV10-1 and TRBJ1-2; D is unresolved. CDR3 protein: CASSESINPLGYTF. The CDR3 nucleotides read TGCGCCAGCAGTGAGTCGATAAACCCACTCGGCTACACCTTC.